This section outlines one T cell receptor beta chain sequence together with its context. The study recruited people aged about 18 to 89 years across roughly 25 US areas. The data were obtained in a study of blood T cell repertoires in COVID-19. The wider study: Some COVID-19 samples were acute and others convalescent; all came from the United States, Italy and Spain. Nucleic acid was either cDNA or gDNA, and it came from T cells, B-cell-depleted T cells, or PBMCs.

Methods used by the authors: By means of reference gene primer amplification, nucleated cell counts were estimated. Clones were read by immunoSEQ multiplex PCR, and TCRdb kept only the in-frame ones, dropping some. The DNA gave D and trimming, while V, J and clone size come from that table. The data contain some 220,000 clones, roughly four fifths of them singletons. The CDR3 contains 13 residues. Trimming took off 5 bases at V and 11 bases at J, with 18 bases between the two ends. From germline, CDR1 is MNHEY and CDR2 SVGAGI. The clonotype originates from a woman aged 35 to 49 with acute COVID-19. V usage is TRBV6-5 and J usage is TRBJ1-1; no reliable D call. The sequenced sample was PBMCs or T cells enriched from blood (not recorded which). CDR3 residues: CASSMTGTGMAFF. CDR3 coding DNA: TGTGCCAGCAGTATGACGGGAACGGGGATGGCTTTCTTT.